Presented here are 20 T cell receptor beta chains from one specimen sequenced in a study of T cells after yellow fever vaccination. Using its own MiXCR run on the 5' RACE reads, TCRdb lists one record per CDR3 protein. The sample contains 350,000 to 550,000 distinct CDR3 sequences, around 20% of which appear only once. The sample here was PBMCs, taken before the yellow fever booster vaccination. The receptors come from a young man who received the YFV17D yellow fever vaccine.

This clonotype was counted only a few times. This chain connects TRBV7-2 to TRBJ2-5, with 9 bases matching TRBD2. The CDR3 has 15 amino acids. Germline V gives CDR1 SGHTA, CDR2 FQGNSA. The V gene end was trimmed by 1 base and the J gene end by 9 bases; junction bases not matched to a gene: 9. Written as DNA, the CDR3 is TGTGCCAGCAGCTTAGGAATTAGCGGGGGATTGGCCCAGTACTTC. Its protein product is CASSLGISGGLAQYF. The whole variable domain, filled in from reference TRBV7-2 and TRBJ2-5, reads GAGVSQSPSNKVTEKGKDVELRCDPISGHTALYWYRQSLGQGLEFLIYFQGNSAPDKSGLPSDRFSAERTGGSVSTLTIQRTQQEDSAVYLCASSLGISGGLAQYFGPGTRLLVL.

The chain carries TRBV20-1 and TRBJ1-5; D is ambiguous. This CDR3 has 13 residues. V lost 0 bases and J lost 1, with 4 bases in between. Germline-derived CDR1 and CDR2 are DFQATT and SNEGSKA (reference sequence). The CDR3 nucleotides read TGCAGTGCTAGAGAAAGCAGCAATCAGCCCCAGCATTTT. Encoded protein: CSARESSNQPQHF.

The table lists this clonotype with a few counts. The chain joins TRBV6-5 to TRBJ2-1; the match to TRBD2 covers 10 bases. The germline V gene encodes CDR1 MNHEY and CDR2 SVGAGI. This CDR3 comprises 16 residues. J gave up 4 bases and V 0 bases, and 3 bases lay outside the gene matches. CDR3 DNA: TGTGCCAGCAGTTACTCAGGTAGCGGGGGGTACAATGAGCAGTTCTTC. This gives the protein CASSYSGSGGYNEQFF.

This clonotype was recorded a few times. The chain uses TRBV7-2 and TRBJ2-4; 7 bases are a match to TRBD1. The CDR3 extends over 20 amino acids. The V gene end was trimmed by 3 bases and the J gene end by 1 base; junction bases not matched to a gene: 18. The V gene's germline CDR1 is SGHTA and CDR2 FQGNSA. In DNA, the CDR3 is TGTGCCAGCAGCTTCCTCCCCGGGACAGTCGACAATACGGCCAAAAACATTCAGTACTTC. Its protein product is CASSFLPGTVDNTAKNIQYF.

This clonotype has more than one count but fewer than ten. This chain uses TRBV6-5 with TRBJ2-6; no clear D gene. V gave up 4 bases and J gave up 0 bases, with 7 bases separating them. This CDR3 has 15 residues. Germline assignment: CDR1 MNHEY and CDR2 SVGAGI. CDR3 DNA: TGTGCCAGCAGTTGGGGTCTCTCTGGGGCCAACGTCCTGACTTTC. Translated: CASSWGLSGANVLTF.

The chain links TRBV7-2 to TRBJ1-1; no firm D call. V was clipped by 9 bases and J by 4 bases, with 15 bases between them. CDR1 is SGHTA and CDR2 is FQGNSA in the germline V gene. The CDR3 has 13 amino acids. CDR3 sequence: CARSGGESTEAFF. In nucleotides, the CDR3 is TGTGCCAGGTCCGGCGGGGAGAGCACTGAAGCTTTCTTT.

The chain employs TRBV20-1 and TRBJ1-2; TRBD1 aligns across 8 bases. After removal of 6 bases from V and 3 bases from J, the junction contained 9 bases not matched to a gene. This CDR3 spans 14 amino acids. Germline values: CDR1 DFQATT, CDR2 SNEGSKA (reference sequence). The CDR3 DNA reads as TGCAGTGCAGGACAGGGCTTTCTGGACTATGGCTACACCTTC. It encodes CSAGQGFLDYGYTF.

The chain links TRBV4-3 to TRBJ2-3; perhaps TRBD2 as D (7 bases). Per the germline V gene, CDR1 is LGHNA and CDR2 is YSLEER. The V end was cut by 1 base, the J end by 2 bases, with 22 bases between. CDR3 size: 19 residues. The CDR3 protein is CASSQGATYPGGLTDTQYF. CDR3 in DNA: TGCGCCAGCAGCCAAGGGGCCACCTACCCCGGGGGGCTCACAGATACGCAGTATTTT.

This clonotype occurred a few times. The CDR3 bases are TGCAGTGCCCTAGGACAGACGAACACTGAAGCTTTCTTT. It yields the protein CSALGQTNTEAFF. This chain joins TRBV20-1 and TRBJ1-1; TRBD1 is a possible D gene (6 bases). The CDR3 is made up of 13 amino acids. V gave up 6 bases and J gave up 1 base, with 12 bases separating them. From germline, CDR1 is DFQATT and CDR2 SNEGSKA (reference sequence).

The chain is built from TRBV2 and TRBJ2-7, with TRBD2 identical over 9 bases. The CDR3 has 15 amino acids. The V and J ends lost 6 bases and 3 bases, in that order; junction bases with no gene match: 9. The germline V gene encodes CDR1 SNHLY and CDR2 FYNNEI. The CDR3 reads CASSISGGTFYEQYF. DNA for the CDR3: TGTGCCAGCAGCATTAGCGGGGGAACTTTCTACGAGCAGTACTTC.

Only a few counts were recorded for this clonotype. V and J are TRBV20-1 and TRBJ1-2; 7 bases agree with TRBD1. Germline CDR1 and CDR2: DFQATT and SNEGSKA (reference sequence). V lost 4 bases, J lost 3 bases, and 5 bases stayed unmatched. The CDR3 is 13 residues long. CDR3 nucleotides: TGCAGTGCTAAGCCAGGACAGGACTATGGCTACACCTTC. Translating gives CSAKPGQDYGYTF.

This clonotype was detected a few times. This sequence joins TRBV29-1 and TRBJ2-3; D unclear. V was shortened by 5 bases and J by 8 bases, with 17 bases between the two germline ends. From germline, CDR1 is SQVTM and CDR2 ANQGSEA. CDR3 length: 13 residues. The CDR3 is CSVWSSARGTQYF. The CDR3 DNA follows: TGCAGCGTTTGGTCCAGCGCCCGTGGTACGCAGTATTTT.

The J gene is TRBJ2-2, the V gene TRBV25-1; 7 bases align to TRBD1. This CDR3 has 16 residues. V gave up 6 bases and J gave up 0 bases; unmatched junction bases: 7. The V gene's germline CDR1 is MGHDK and CDR2 SYGVNS. The CDR3, as DNA: TGTGCCAGCAGGAAACCGGGACAGTCGAACACCGGGGAGCTGTTTTTT. Its protein product is CASRKPGQSNTGELFF. The whole variable domain, filled in from reference TRBV25-1 and TRBJ2-2, reads EADIYQTPRYLVIGTGKKITLECSQTMGHDKMYWYQQDPGMELHLIHYSYGVNSTEKGDLSSESTVSRIRTEHFPLTLESARPSHTSQYLCASRKPGQSNTGELFFGEGSRLTVL.

J is TRBJ1-4 and V is TRBV7-2; unclear D gene. V lost 3 bases and J 3 bases, leaving 11 bases between the germline ends. The germline V gene has CDR1 SGHTA and CDR2 FQGNSA. The CDR3 contains 15 residues. The CDR3: CASSLGPGANEKLFF. The CDR3 bases are TGTGCCAGCAGCTTGGGCCCCGGGGCTAATGAAAAACTGTTTTTT. Full variable domain (outside the CDR3, taken from reference TRBV7-2 and TRBJ1-4): GAGVSQSPSNKVTEKGKDVELRCDPISGHTALYWYRQSLGQGLEFLIYFQGNSAPDKSGLPSDRFSAERTGGSVSTLTIQRTQQEDSAVYLCASSLGPGANEKLFFGSGTQLSVL.

This clonotype was seen a handful of times. This chain joins TRBV6-5 and TRBJ2-3; 8 bases map to TRBD2. Unmatched junction bases numbered 6, after V lost 10 bases and J lost 6 bases. This CDR3 has 12 amino acids. Germline assignment: CDR1 MNHEY and CDR2 SVGAGI. The CDR3 reads CATGGADDTQYF. In DNA form, the CDR3 reads TGTGCCACGGGGGGGGCAGATGATACGCAGTATTTT.

The rearrangement joins TRBV2 to TRBJ2-3; TRBD2 might be the D (6 bases). V shed 4 bases and J shed 2 bases, with 13 bases lying between them. Germline V gene lookup returns CDR1 SNHLY and CDR2 FYNNEI. The CDR3 totals 15 residues. The CDR3 is CASSARLDITDTQYF. The CDR3 DNA reads as TGTGCCAGCAGTGCGAGACTAGACATCACAGATACGCAGTATTTT.

This clonotype appeared a few times. The chain is built from TRBV4-3 and TRBJ2-2, with D unresolved. V shed 1 base and J shed 4 bases, with 13 bases lying between them. The CDR3 is 16 amino acids. Germline CDR1 LGHNA, CDR2 YSLEER. The CDR3 coding sequence is TGCGCCAGCAGCCAAGTGTATCGAACTTTCACCGGGGAGCTGTTTTTT. It codes for CASSQVYRTFTGELFF.

This clonotype was seen more than once but under ten times. The rearrangement links TRBV5-5 to TRBJ2-5, with D possibly matching TRBD1 (5 bases). CDR1 is SGHKS and CDR2 is YYEKEE in the germline V gene (reference sequence). This CDR3 spans 14 amino acids. With 3 bases removed from V and 12 bases from J, the gap between germline ends came to 21 bases. The CDR3 DNA is TGTGCCAGCAGCTGGAGACCTGCTAGGGGTTCGGAGTACTTC. Protein sequence: CASSWRPARGSEYF. The full variable domain, its missing parts supplied by reference TRBV5-5 and TRBJ2-5, is DAGVTQSPTHLIKTRGQQVTLRCSPISGHKSVSWYQQVLGQGPQFIFQYYEKEERGRGNFPDRFSARQFPNYSSELNVNALLLGDSALYLCASSWRPARGSEYFGPGTRLLVL.

This chain connects TRBV29-1 to TRBJ2-7; D is possibly TRBD1 (6 bases). This CDR3 spans 14 amino acids. Germline assignment: CDR1 SQVTM and CDR2 ANQGSEA. Trimming took 5 bases from V and 1 from J, leaving 15 bases between them. The chain's CDR3 is CSVPLQGSSYEQYF. The CDR3 DNA is TGCAGCGTTCCCTTACAGGGTTCGTCCTACGAGCAGTACTTC.

This clonotype has only a few counts. CDR3 nucleotide sequence: TGTGCCAGCAGTTACTCGATCGTCTACGAGCAGTACTTC. Protein sequence: CASSYSIVYEQYF. The V and J genes are TRBV6-6 and TRBJ2-7; D is uncertain. With 0 bases removed from V and 3 bases from J, the gap between germline ends came to 6 bases. Germline V gives CDR1 MNHNY, CDR2 SVGAGI (reference sequence). This CDR3 contains 13 residues.